Listed below are T cell receptor beta chains from one sample, sequenced in a study of spatial heterogeneity in lung cancer. TCRdb used MiXCR to reprocess the 5' RACE reads, holding one entry per CDR3 protein. Of fewer than 13,000 distinct CDR3 sequences in the sample, roughly 13% are singletons; the top ten hold less than 40%. Material: lung tumor tissue, obtained at surgery. The receptor set was obtained from a male donor with early-stage non-small cell lung cancer. Each CDR3 is given with its conserved first and last residue. The D gene is left open where the match is weak. A clone size is listed for some rows: how often the clone was seen (once, few, many), or a class if it is expanded.

d_call: -
v_call: TRBV7-2
clone_size: many
j_call: TRBJ1-2
cdr3_nt: TGTGCCAGCAGCTTAAGGCTCTATGGCTACACCTTC
cdr3_aa: CASSLRLYGYTF

d_call: -
v_call: TRBV7-2
clone_size: many
j_call: TRBJ1-1
cdr3_nt: TGTGCCAGCAGCTTAGGAGGGACGGTGAACACTGAAGCTTTCTTT
cdr3_aa: CASSLGGTVNTEAFF

d_call: TRBD1
v_call: TRBV29-1
clone_size: few
j_call: TRBJ1-6
cdr3_nt: TGCAGCGTAGGCACAGGGGAGGATTCACCCCTCCACTTT
cdr3_aa: CSVGTGEDSPLHF

d_call: TRBD1
v_call: TRBV6-5
clone_size: few
j_call: TRBJ2-7
cdr3_nt: TGTGCCAGCAACTTTAGACAGGGGGACTTCTACGAGCAGTACTTC
cdr3_aa: CASNFRQGDFYEQYF

d_call: -
v_call: TRBV6-2/TRBV6-3
clone_size: many
j_call: TRBJ2-1
cdr3_nt: TGTGCCAGCAGTTACTTGCCTTACAATGAGCAGTTCTTC
cdr3_aa: CASSYLPYNEQFF

d_call: -
v_call: TRBV6-6
clone_size: few
j_call: TRBJ1-1
cdr3_nt: TGTGCCAGCAGTTACAGTCGGGGGATGAACACTGAAGCTTTCTTT
cdr3_aa: CASSYSRGMNTEAFF

d_call: -
v_call: TRBV5-1
clone_size: few
j_call: TRBJ1-3
cdr3_nt: TGCGCCAGCAGCCTGGACAACCCCGAAGGGGACACCATATATTTT
cdr3_aa: CASSLDNPEGDTIYF

d_call: -
v_call: TRBV5-1
clone_size: -
j_call: TRBJ1-6
cdr3_nt: TGCGCCAGCAGCGCCTCATTGGGATCCTATAATTCACCCCTCCACTTT
cdr3_aa: CASSASLGSYNSPLHF

d_call: -
v_call: TRBV7-2
clone_size: -
j_call: TRBJ1-6
cdr3_nt: TGTGCCAGCAGCTTGGCCGGGGCTTCACCCCTCCACTTT
cdr3_aa: CASSLAGASPLHF

d_call: -
v_call: TRBV4-2
clone_size: few
j_call: TRBJ1-5
cdr3_nt: TGTGCCAGCAGCCAAGGACAGGTGGGTAATCAGCCCCAGCATTTT
cdr3_aa: CASSQGQVGNQPQHF

d_call: -
v_call: TRBV12-2
clone_size: many
j_call: TRBJ2-1
cdr3_nt: TGTGCAAGTCGCTTTACCCTGACATGGTACTCCTACAATGAGCAGTTCTTC
cdr3_aa: CASRFTLTWYSYNEQFF

d_call: -
v_call: TRBV28
clone_size: -
j_call: TRBJ1-1
cdr3_nt: TGTGCCAGCAGCCGGGGGGACACTGAAGCTTTCTTT
cdr3_aa: CASSRGDTEAFF

d_call: -
v_call: TRBV20-1
clone_size: many
j_call: TRBJ1-1
cdr3_nt: TGCAGTGCTAGAGATTTAGGTTTGAACACTGAAGCTTTCTTT
cdr3_aa: CSARDLGLNTEAFF

d_call: -
v_call: TRBV10-3
clone_size: -
j_call: TRBJ2-3
cdr3_nt: TGTGCCAGCAGTGAAACGACCTACACAGATACGCAGTATTTT
cdr3_aa: CASSETTYTDTQYF

d_call: TRBD1
v_call: TRBV15
clone_size: -
j_call: TRBJ2-3
cdr3_nt: TGTGCCACCAGAAGAGCGGACAGGGGTTCAGATACGCAGTATTTT
cdr3_aa: CATRRADRGSDTQYF

d_call: -
v_call: TRBV5-4
clone_size: -
j_call: TRBJ2-2
cdr3_nt: TGTGCCGGCAGCTTGAGCGGGGAGCTGTTTTTT
cdr3_aa: CAGSLSGELFF

d_call: -
v_call: TRBV7-2
clone_size: few
j_call: TRBJ1-2
cdr3_nt: TGTGCCAGCAGCACTAGGGCGCAGGGGAGCGGCTACACCTTC
cdr3_aa: CASSTRAQGSGYTF

d_call: TRBD2
v_call: TRBV29-1
clone_size: -
j_call: TRBJ2-7
cdr3_nt: TGCAGCGCACTGAGGACTAGCGGGGGGGCGAGTGAGCAGTACTTC
cdr3_aa: CSALRTSGGASEQYF

d_call: TRBD2
v_call: TRBV19
clone_size: few
j_call: TRBJ2-2
cdr3_nt: TGTGCCAGTAGTCCCCGAGGACTAGCGGGGGCTTCGAACACCGGGGAGCTGTTTTTT
cdr3_aa: CASSPRGLAGASNTGELFF

d_call: -
v_call: TRBV7-2
clone_size: few
j_call: TRBJ2-2
cdr3_nt: TGTGCCAGCAGCTCTTACACCGGGGAGCTGTTTTTT
cdr3_aa: CASSSYTGELFF

d_call: -
v_call: TRBV10-3
clone_size: -
j_call: TRBJ2-3
cdr3_nt: TGTGCCATCAGTGAGTCAGGAGATACGCAGTATTTT
cdr3_aa: CAISESGDTQYF